A single sample gave rise to the 3 T cell receptor beta chains below, sequenced in a study of technical replicates of blood from a few donors. Produced via immunoSEQ multiplex PCR; TCRdb's table is partial and in-frame only. The table lists about 73,000 clones, over 90% of them singletons, with roughly 4.5% in the top ten. The specimen was PBMCs. These TCRs come from a human donor in good health. Some clones in this sample may be carry-over from other donors' samples.

The chain couples TRBV30 to TRBJ2-3, with 7 bases fitting TRBD2. From germline, CDR1 is GTSNPN and CDR2 SVGIG (reference sequence). The CDR3 runs to 15 residues. The ends lost 5 bases at V and 1 base at J; junction bases unmatched: 9. Here the CDR3 reads CAWGLAGVGTDTQYF. The DNA for the CDR3 is TGTGCCTGGGGGCTCGCGGGAGTCGGCACAGATACGCAGTATTTT.

The chain has TRBV18 and TRBJ1-2, with 8 bases that match TRBD1. The V gene's germline CDR1 is KGHSH and CDR2 LQKENI. CDR3 length: 14 residues. The J segment lost 5 bases and the V segment lost 1 base, leaving 3 bases of the junction unmatched. CDR3 region: CASSPLDRGYGYTF. For the CDR3, the DNA is TGTGCCAGCTCACCACTCGACAGGGGTTATGGCTACACCTTC.

The chain has TRBV6-5 and TRBJ2-7, with D possibly TRBD1 on 7 matching bases. Germline CDR1 and CDR2: MNHEY and SVGAGI. The CDR3 has 14 residues. V gave up 5 bases and J gave up 7 bases, with 18 bases separating them. The DNA for the CDR3 is TGTGCCAGCAGTCCACTCAGGGGGGTCGGAGAGCAGTACTTC. It codes for CASSPLRGVGEQYF.